This TCR beta chain emerged from a study of CD8+CD57+ T cells in acquired aplastic anemia. Patients who underwent sequencing had shown CD8+CD57+ cell expansion by flow cytometry. A severe acquired aplastic anemia diagnosis applied to all patients. Patients were untreated when blood was sampled. Trimming shortened V by 3 bases and J by 7 bases, and 10 bases separated the two germline ends. Germline lookup yields CDR1 SGDLS and CDR2 YYNGEE. CDR3 length: 12 amino acids. CDR3 and TCR beta VDJ profiling relied on a genomic DNA template. MiXCR, run by TCRdb on the reads, gives a single entry per CDR3 protein. The table has 400,000 to 600,000 distinct CDR3 sequences, about a third seen once. A note on this clonotype: Its matching antigen is unknown.

Study-wide findings and caveats: In CD8+ cells, Simpson's diversity showed no significant difference between patients and controls. Sharing between patients and controls was observed for twenty-nine CD8+ CDR3 sequences.

The receptor was derived from a human donor with aplastic anemia. The sequencing sample was made of sorted CD4+, CD8+, or CD8+CD57+ T cells (not recorded which) from PBMCs. The chain couples TRBV9 to TRBJ2-5; D not certain. This CDR3 is CASSGEKGTQYF. The DNA for the CDR3 is TGTGCCAGCAGCGGAGAAAAGGGGACCCAGTACTTC.